This TCR beta chain was captured in a study of identical twins. Study conclusions and caveats: Not following the same donors, the study drew its conclusions from cross-sectional statistical analysis.

There are a few counts of this clonotype. Its cognate antigen is unknown. One entry per CDR3 protein, called by TCRdb with MiXCR from the 5' RACE reads. The repertoire holds 700,000 or so distinct CDR3 sequences, with around 8.3% as singletons. V shed 1 base, J shed 4 bases, and the junction held 15 bases outside the gene matches. The CDR3 runs to 17 residues. CDR1 is DFQATT and CDR2 is SNEGSKA in the germline V gene (reference sequence). These same records also appear under a second study, on yellow fever vaccine responses in identical twins.

The receptor was isolated from a woman in her late teens or twenties in good health. Material for sequencing was PBMCs. The chain recombines TRBV20-1 with TRBJ2-5, with 7 bases matching TRBD1. This chain's CDR3 is CSARAYSDRIVRETQYF. CDR3 bases: TGCAGTGCTAGAGCCTACTCGGACAGGATAGTCCGAGAGACCCAGTACTTC.